This T cell receptor beta chain was recorded in a study of blood T cell repertoires in COVID-19. Study in general: Specimens from acute and convalescent COVID-19 originated in the United States, Italy and Spain.

Living in about two dozen US areas, the participants were between 18 and 89 years of age. Cohorts were determined from participant-reported clinical history. Under the authors' procedure: How many nucleated cells were present was estimated from reference gene primer amplification. Generated by immunoSEQ multiplex PCR, the TCRdb table keeps only in-frame clones and is missing some. For V, J and clone size, that table is used; D and trimming come from the DNA. The sample has 260,000 or so clones, about 91% seen once. J lost 3 bases, V lost 7 bases, and 5 bases had no gene match. Germline-derived CDR1 and CDR2 are SEHNR and FQNEAQ (reference sequence). This CDR3 comprises 16 residues.

This chain connects TRBV7-9 to TRBJ2-2; 13 bases are shared with TRBD2. This clonotype was sampled from a woman in her thirties or forties with acute COVID-19. Sample: PBMCs or T cells enriched from blood (not recorded which). CDR3 protein: CASTRGLAGDTGELFF. Here the CDR3 DNA reads TGTGCCAGCACCCGCGGACTAGCGGGAGACACCGGGGAGCTGTTTTTT.